The 17 T cell receptor beta chains below all came from one sample that was sequenced in a study of T cell responses to AZD1222 COVID-19 vaccine. The table came from immunoSEQ multiplex PCR; TCRdb's copy has only in-frame clones and leaves some out. The data show about 110,000 clones, with around 94% seen just once and roughly 2.2% held by the top ten. The material sequenced was peripheral blood, taken on day 0 of AZD1222 vaccination. The receptors originated from an adult in good health.

The chain uses TRBV9 and TRBJ1-1; possibly TRBD1 for D (6 bases). The ends were cut back, 3 bases at V and 5 bases at J, with 17 bases in the middle. The CDR3 sequence is 15 residues long. From germline, CDR1 is SGDLS and CDR2 YYNGEE. CDR3: CASSEEGTGWTEAFF. In DNA, the CDR3 is TGTGCCAGCAGCGAGGAGGGAACAGGGTGGACTGAAGCTTTCTTT.

This clone was picked up one time. The V gene is TRBV27, the J gene TRBJ1-1; no reliable D call. V lost 6 bases and J lost 5, with 16 bases in between. Germline V lookup: CDR1 MNHEY, CDR2 SMNVEV (reference sequence). The CDR3 is 14 amino acids. CDR3 DNA sequence: TGTGCCAGCAGGGTATCTGGGGTGGGTACTGAAGCTTTCTTT. The encoded protein is CASRVSGVGTEAFF.

The genes are TRBV1 and TRBJ2-3; the D call of TRBD2 is as the table states it, not checked on the DNA. TRBV1 is shown as a pseudogene. The CDR3 runs to 15 residues. The CDR3 region has the DNA TGCACCAGTACCACCATCACTAGCGGGAGAGATACGCAGTATTTT. Translated, it gives CTSTTITSGRDTQYF.

Remarks on this clone: This CDR3 is also generated by other DNA sequences in the sample. The chain has TRBV4-3 and TRBJ1-1, with D unresolved. This CDR3 has 14 residues. Trimming removed 4 bases from V and 2 bases from J, with 11 bases in between. Germline CDR1 and CDR2: LGHNA and YSLEER. In DNA form, the CDR3 reads TGCGCCAGCAGCCCAGAGGCAGGAAACACTGAAGCTTTCTTT. As protein: CASSPEAGNTEAFF.

The chain carries TRBV30 and TRBJ1-2; D not certain. This CDR3 region has 12 residues. CDR1 and CDR2 from the germline V gene are GTSNPN and SVGIG (reference sequence). Deletions cut 0 bases from V and 4 bases from J, with 6 bases between. The CDR3 loop reads CAWSVSIYGYTF. In nucleotides, the CDR3 is TGTGCCTGGAGTGTGTCCATCTATGGCTACACCTTC.

This chain joins TRBV18 and TRBJ1-5; tentatively, D is TRBD1 (5 bases). The CDR3 totals 17 residues. The V and J ends lost 4 bases and 0 bases respectively, with 16 bases between them. The V gene's germline CDR1 is KGHSH and CDR2 LQKENI. The CDR3 reads CASSLGASQSSNQPQHF. The CDR3 nucleotides are TGTGCCAGCTCACTCGGGGCATCACAAAGTAGCAATCAGCCCCAGCATTTT.

In its sample, this clone was seen once. This sequence joins TRBV7-3 and TRBJ1-4, with no clear D. V lost 5 bases to trimming and J lost 12 bases, with 16 bases between them. The CDR3 spans 13 residues. Per germline, CDR1 SGHTA and CDR2 FQGTGA. The CDR3 DNA follows: TGTGCCAGCAGCAGGATTAAGGACTCCGAACTGTTTTTT. Translating gives CASSRIKDSELFF.

This chain uses TRBV6-5 with TRBJ1-2, with a weak D call TRBD1 (5 bases). The CDR3 sequence is 13 residues long. Germline V gene lookup returns CDR1 MNHEY and CDR2 SVGAGI. Trimming shortened V by 10 bases and J by 4 bases, and 16 bases separated the two germline ends. The CDR3 DNA reads as TGTGCCACGCAAAATCCGGGACCCTATGGCTACACCTTC. Its protein product is CATQNPGPYGYTF.

The chain links TRBV27 to TRBJ1-4; D perhaps matches TRBD1 (5 bases). This CDR3 region has 13 residues. The ends were cut back, 5 bases at V and 4 bases at J, with 8 bases in the middle. CDR1 and CDR2 (germline): MNHEY, SMNVEV (reference sequence). CDR3 sequence: CASSGGINEKLFF. For the CDR3, the DNA is TGTGCCAGCAGTGGGGGAATTAATGAAAAACTGTTTTTT.

The gene calls are TRBV7-2 and TRBJ2-3, with D perhaps assigned TRBD1 or TRBD2 (5 bases each). The germline V and J ends were trimmed by 3 bases and 0 bases, with 7 bases remaining between them. The CDR3 consists of 14 residues. Per germline, CDR1 SGHTA and CDR2 FQGNSA. CDR3 sequence (DNA): TGTGCCAGCAGCTTCCGGGACAGCACAGATACGCAGTATTTT. This sequence encodes CASSFRDSTDTQYF. The whole variable domain, filled in from reference TRBV7-2 and TRBJ2-3, reads GAGVSQSPSNKVTEKGKDVELRCDPISGHTALYWYRQSLGQGLEFLIYFQGNSAPDKSGLPSDRFSAERTGGSVSTLTIQRTQQEDSAVYLCASSFRDSTDTQYFGPGTRLTVL.

V usage is TRBV2 and J usage is TRBJ2-1; no clear D. Trimming left V 11 bases short and J 9 bases short, with 20 bases between. Germline values: CDR1 SNHLY, CDR2 FYNNEI. The CDR3 covers 13 residues. The CDR3 protein is CAGMPVVVGEQFF. CDR3 in DNA: TGTGCCGGTATGCCGGTAGTAGTAGGTGAGCAGTTCTTC.

This clone is a singleton in its sample. The chain joins TRBV27 to TRBJ2-3; D call uncertain. CDR1 and CDR2 (germline): MNHEY, SMNVEV (reference sequence). This CDR3 region has 14 residues. V gave up 4 bases and J gave up 1 base, with 9 bases separating them. Written as DNA, the CDR3 is TGTGCCAGCAGTTGGGGTCTAGGCACAGATACGCAGTATTTT. Its protein is CASSWGLGTDTQYF.

The rearrangement links TRBV7-2 to TRBJ2-1; unclear D gene. Germline lookup yields CDR1 SGHTA and CDR2 FQGNSA. With 5 bases removed from V and 0 bases from J, the gap between germline ends came to 14 bases. The length of the CDR3 is 16 residues. The CDR3 DNA is TGTGCCAGCAGCGATCTTGGCGGACGCTCCTACAATGAGCAGTTCTTC. Its translation: CASSDLGGRSYNEQFF.

The CDR3 loop reads CATSASGYQETQYF. The DNA for the CDR3 is TGTGCCACCAGTGCGAGTGGGTACCAAGAGACCCAGTACTTC. The chain couples TRBV24-1 to TRBJ2-5; D ambiguous. The germline V and J ends were trimmed by 5 bases and 0 bases, with 9 bases remaining between them. Looked up from germline, CDR1 is KGHDR and CDR2 is SFDVKD. This CDR3 is 14 amino acids long.

This chain joins TRBV30 and TRBJ2-7, with 7 bases lining up with TRBD1. This CDR3 has 13 residues. The J segment lost 2 bases and the V segment lost 2 bases, leaving 3 bases of the junction unmatched. Looked up from germline, CDR1 is GTSNPN and CDR2 is SVGIG (reference sequence). In nucleotides, the CDR3 is TGTGCCTGGAGTACCGGGACAGCCTACGAGCAGTACTTC. Its protein is CAWSTGTAYEQYF.

The chain joins TRBV19 to TRBJ1-6; D possibly corresponds to TRBD1 (6 bases). The germline CDR1 and CDR2 sequences are LNHDA and SQIVND (reference sequence). The V and J ends lost 6 bases and 7 bases respectively, with 13 bases between them. The CDR3 is 14 residues long. The CDR3 is CASRKQGTNSPLHF. In DNA, the CDR3 is TGTGCCAGTAGGAAACAGGGTACCAATTCACCCCTCCACTTT.

The V and J genes are TRBV30 and TRBJ1-2; 9 bases align to TRBD1. The CDR3 sequence is 15 residues long. The germline V gene encodes CDR1 GTSNPN and CDR2 SVGIG (reference sequence). V lost 1 base, J lost 8 bases, and 11 bases stayed unmatched. The DNA for the CDR3 is TGTGCCTGGAGTGGACAAACAGGGGGCATTCGGGGCTACACCTTC. Its protein is CAWSGQTGGIRGYTF.